What follows describes a single T cell receptor (beta chain). The data are from a study of shared T cell receptors in the human thymus. The germline CDR1 and CDR2 sequences are SGHVS and FQNEAQ. The CDR3 loop spans 18 amino acids. V dropped 2 bases and J dropped 0 bases, with 14 bases sitting between them. Libraries were prepared by immunoSEQ multiplex PCR; TCRdb keeps only in-frame clonotypes and omits some of them. Of 700,000 or so clones in the sample, 70% to 90% are singletons; the top ten hold 0.0095% to 0.011%. This sample was also put to use in a study of human thymus T cells. That paper states: Corrective cardiac operations yielded the resected thymus tissue. Thymic and blood repertoires showed apparently biased V and J gene usage. Unrelated people showed highly overlapping thymic repertoires, related research reported.

Sequencing used thymocytes. This receptor was obtained from a girl in the first two years of life with a congenital heart defect. The genes are TRBV7-8 and TRBJ1-6; no definite D call. The CDR3 sequence is CASSLSVFWSSYNSPLHF. Written as DNA, the CDR3 is TGTGCCAGCAGCTTAAGTGTGTTTTGGAGCTCCTATAATTCACCCCTCCACTTT.